The T cell receptor (beta chain) under discussion was sequenced for a study of resident and recirculating memory T cells in vitiligo (dated 2018 in TCRdb). A note on the overall study: For TCR beta sequencing, each of a few stable vitiligo patients provided PBMCs and epidermis from shave biopsies taken at two lesional sites and two nonlesional sites. Without cell sorting, samples were homogenized immediately before genomic DNA was extracted using the Qiagen DNeasy Blood & Tissue Kit. The human TCR beta sequencing was designed to test whether specific clones found in lesional vitiligo skin differed from the clones found in nonlesional skin and in blood.

A patient's vitiligo counted as stable when the lesions had not changed at all during the previous 6 months. To qualify as stable, patients additionally needed to show no confetti depigmentation, which is a clinical sign of active vitiligo. Any patient who had received treatment in the previous three months was excluded. Ficoll density gradient centrifugation was used to isolate PBMCs from heparinized blood, after which the PBMCs were flash-frozen. Relative to germline, V is 1 base shorter and J is 0 bases shorter, with 9 bases between their ends. Measured from the cysteine to the phenylalanine, the CDR3 is 15 residues long. Just CDR3 DNA is preserved here, 45 bases in frame from base 1. From the germline V gene, CDR1 is LGHNA and CDR2 is YSLEER. On this clone: Its recognized antigen is unknown. No much larger clone is present one base from it, and per-base qualities are unavailable.

TCR beta chains were amplified from genomic DNA with the immunoSEQ hsTCRB kit. TCR beta libraries were sequenced on an Illumina MiSeq instrument by the immunoSEQ service. The study's own analysis went as follows. Repertoire data were analyzed using the immunoSEQ Analyzer. What TCRdb holds here is the immuneACCESS table cut down to in-frame rearrangements. Part of the clones is not present; checked against another copy, under half of the missing clones reflect an unresolved V gene, and the others are unexplained. V and J calls and clone size are copied from that table; D and trimming were computed from the DNA. Across this sample there are 40,000 to 50,000 clones, with 92% seen only once. The top ten constitute about 4.6% of the sample. General conclusions and limits of the study: No unique dominant TCR clone was detected, and variation in clonality was observed among vitiligo lesions. Overlap and correlation analysis found no significant repertoire overlap between any two biopsies, even biopsies from the same patient, apart from each lesion compared with itself. Working out how much the T cell clones identified in the vitiligo lesions and the human Trm versus Tcm pools each contribute will require future mechanistic studies. TCR sequences were not shared across biopsy sites or across patients, which suggests that different T cell clones infiltrate different lesions, a pattern described as private specificity.

This TCR was sampled from a male donor with vitiligo. Sequencing was carried out using blood. The chain uses TRBV4-3 and TRBJ1-1; the D gene is perhaps TRBD1, from 5 matching bases. The sequenced DNA: TGCGCCAGCAGCCAAGCACAGGAGATGAACACTGAAGCTTTCTTT. Its coded protein is CASSQAQEMNTEAFF.